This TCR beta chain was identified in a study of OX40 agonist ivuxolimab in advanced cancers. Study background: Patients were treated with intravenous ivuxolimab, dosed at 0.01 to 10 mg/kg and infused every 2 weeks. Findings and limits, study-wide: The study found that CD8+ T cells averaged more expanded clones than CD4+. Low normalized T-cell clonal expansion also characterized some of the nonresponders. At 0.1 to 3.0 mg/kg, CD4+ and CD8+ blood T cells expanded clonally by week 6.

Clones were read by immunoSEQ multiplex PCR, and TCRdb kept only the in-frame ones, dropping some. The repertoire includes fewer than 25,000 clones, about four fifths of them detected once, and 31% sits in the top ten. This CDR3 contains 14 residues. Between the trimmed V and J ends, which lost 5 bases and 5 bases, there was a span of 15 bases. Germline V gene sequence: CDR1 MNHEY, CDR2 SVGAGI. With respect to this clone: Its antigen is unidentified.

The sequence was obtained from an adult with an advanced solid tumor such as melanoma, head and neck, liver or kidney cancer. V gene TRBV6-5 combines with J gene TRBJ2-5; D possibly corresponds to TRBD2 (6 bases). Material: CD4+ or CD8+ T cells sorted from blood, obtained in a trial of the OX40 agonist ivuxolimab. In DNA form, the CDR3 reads TGTGCCAGCAGTAGCGGGTTGGGCGGGGAGACCCAGTACTTC. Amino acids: CASSSGLGGETQYF.